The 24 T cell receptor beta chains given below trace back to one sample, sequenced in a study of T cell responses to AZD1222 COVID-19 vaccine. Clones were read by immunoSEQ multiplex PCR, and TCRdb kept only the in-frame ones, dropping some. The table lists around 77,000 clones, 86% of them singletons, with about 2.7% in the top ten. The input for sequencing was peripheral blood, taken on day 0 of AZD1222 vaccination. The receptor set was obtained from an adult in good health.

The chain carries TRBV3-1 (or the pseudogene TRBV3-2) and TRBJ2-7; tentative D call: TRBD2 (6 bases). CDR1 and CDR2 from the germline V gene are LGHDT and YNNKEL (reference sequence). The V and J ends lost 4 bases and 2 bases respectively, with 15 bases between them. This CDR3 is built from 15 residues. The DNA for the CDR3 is TGTGCCAGCAGCCGGTTGGGTAGCGGACCCTACGAGCAGTACTTC. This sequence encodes CASSRLGSGPYEQYF.

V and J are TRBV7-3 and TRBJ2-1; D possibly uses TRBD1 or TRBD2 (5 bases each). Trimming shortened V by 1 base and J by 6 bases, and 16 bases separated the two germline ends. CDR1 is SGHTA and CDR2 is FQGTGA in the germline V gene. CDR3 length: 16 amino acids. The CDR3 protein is CASSLSTQGTFNEQFF. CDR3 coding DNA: TGTGCCAGCAGCTTAAGCACCCAAGGGACGTTCAATGAGCAGTTCTTC. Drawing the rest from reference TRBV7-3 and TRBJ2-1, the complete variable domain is GAGVSQTPSNKVTEKGKYVELRCDPISGHTALYWYRQSLGQGPEFLIYFQGTGAADDSGLPNDRFFAVRPEGSVSTLKIQRTERGDSAVYLCASSLSTQGTFNEQFFGPGTRLTVL.

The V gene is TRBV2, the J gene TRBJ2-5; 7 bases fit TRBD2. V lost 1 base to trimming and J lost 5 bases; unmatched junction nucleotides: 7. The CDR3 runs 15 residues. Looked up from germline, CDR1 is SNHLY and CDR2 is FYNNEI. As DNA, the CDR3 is TGTGCCAGCAGTGAAGGTCTAGCGGAGGGGGAGACCCAGTACTTC. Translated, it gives CASSEGLAEGETQYF.

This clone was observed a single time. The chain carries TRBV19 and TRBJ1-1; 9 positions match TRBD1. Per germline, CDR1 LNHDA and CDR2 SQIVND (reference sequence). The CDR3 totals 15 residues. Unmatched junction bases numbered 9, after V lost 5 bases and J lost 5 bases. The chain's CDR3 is CASSLWTGEYTEAFF. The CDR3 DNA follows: TGTGCCAGTAGTCTATGGACAGGGGAGTATACTGAAGCTTTCTTT.

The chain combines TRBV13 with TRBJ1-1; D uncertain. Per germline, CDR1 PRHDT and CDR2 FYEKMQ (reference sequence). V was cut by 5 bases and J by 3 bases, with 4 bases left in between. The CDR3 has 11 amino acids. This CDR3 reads CASSEHTEAFF. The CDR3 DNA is TGTGCCAGCAGCGAGCACACTGAAGCTTTCTTT.

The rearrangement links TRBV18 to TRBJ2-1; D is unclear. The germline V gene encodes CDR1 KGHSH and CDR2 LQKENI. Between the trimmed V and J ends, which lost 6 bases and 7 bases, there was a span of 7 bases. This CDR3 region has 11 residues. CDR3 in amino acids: CASSVGNEQFF. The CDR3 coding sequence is TGTGCCAGCTCCGTAGGGAATGAGCAGTTCTTC.

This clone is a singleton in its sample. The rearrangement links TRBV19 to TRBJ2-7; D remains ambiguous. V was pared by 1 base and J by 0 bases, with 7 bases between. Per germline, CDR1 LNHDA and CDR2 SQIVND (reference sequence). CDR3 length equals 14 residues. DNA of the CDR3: TGTGCCAGTAGTATAGCTTTTCTCTCCTACGAGCAGTACTTC. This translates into CASSIAFLSYEQYF.

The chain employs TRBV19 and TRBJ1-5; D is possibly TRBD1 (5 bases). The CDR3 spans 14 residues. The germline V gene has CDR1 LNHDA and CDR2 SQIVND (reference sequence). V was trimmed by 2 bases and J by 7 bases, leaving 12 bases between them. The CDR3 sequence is CASSIQGGEQPQHF. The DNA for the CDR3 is TGTGCCAGTAGTATACAGGGTGGTGAACAGCCCCAGCATTTT.

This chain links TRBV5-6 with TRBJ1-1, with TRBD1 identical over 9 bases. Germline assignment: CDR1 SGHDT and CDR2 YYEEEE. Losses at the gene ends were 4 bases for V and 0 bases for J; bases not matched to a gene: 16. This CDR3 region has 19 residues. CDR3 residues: CASSQRPGTGRIMNTEAFF. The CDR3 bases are TGTGCCAGCAGCCAGCGTCCCGGGACAGGGAGAATTATGAACACTGAAGCTTTCTTT.

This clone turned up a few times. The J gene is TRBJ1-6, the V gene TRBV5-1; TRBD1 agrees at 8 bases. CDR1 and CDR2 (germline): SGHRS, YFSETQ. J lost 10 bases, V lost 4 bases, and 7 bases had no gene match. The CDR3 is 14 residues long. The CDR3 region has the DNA TGCGCCAGCAGCCCAGGACAGGGAGGATCACCCCTCCACTTT. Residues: CASSPGQGGSPLHF.

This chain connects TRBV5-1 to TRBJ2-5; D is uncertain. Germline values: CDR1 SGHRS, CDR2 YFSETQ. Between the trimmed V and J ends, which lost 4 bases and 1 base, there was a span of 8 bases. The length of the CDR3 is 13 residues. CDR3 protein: CASSKSAQETQYF. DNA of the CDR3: TGCGCCAGCAGCAAGTCAGCCCAAGAGACCCAGTACTTC.

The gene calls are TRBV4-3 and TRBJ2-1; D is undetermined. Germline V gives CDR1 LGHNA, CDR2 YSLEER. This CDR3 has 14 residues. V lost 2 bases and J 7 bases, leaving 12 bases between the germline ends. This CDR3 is CASSQTDGRNEQFF. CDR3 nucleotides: TGCGCCAGCAGCCAAACGGACGGCAGGAATGAGCAGTTCTTC.

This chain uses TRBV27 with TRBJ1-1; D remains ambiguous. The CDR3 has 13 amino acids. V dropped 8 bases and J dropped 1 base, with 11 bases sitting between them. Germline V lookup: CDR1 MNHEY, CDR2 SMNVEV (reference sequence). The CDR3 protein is CASAIPGNTEAFF. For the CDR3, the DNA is TGTGCCAGCGCTATACCCGGGAACACTGAAGCTTTCTTT.

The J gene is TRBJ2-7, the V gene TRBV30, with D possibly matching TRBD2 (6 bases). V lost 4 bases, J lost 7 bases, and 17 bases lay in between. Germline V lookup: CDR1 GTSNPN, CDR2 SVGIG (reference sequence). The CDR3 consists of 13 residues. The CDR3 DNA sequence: TGTGCCTGGAATGACGGGAGATCGGGGGAGCAGTACTTC. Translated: CAWNDGRSGEQYF.

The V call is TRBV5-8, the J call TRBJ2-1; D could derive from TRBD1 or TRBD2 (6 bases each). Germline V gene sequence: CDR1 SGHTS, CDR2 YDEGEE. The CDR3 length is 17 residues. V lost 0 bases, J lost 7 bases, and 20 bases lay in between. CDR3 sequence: CASSLARGGTRKNEQFF. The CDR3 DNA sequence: TGTGCCAGCAGCTTGGCGAGGGGCGGGACAAGGAAAAATGAGCAGTTCTTC.

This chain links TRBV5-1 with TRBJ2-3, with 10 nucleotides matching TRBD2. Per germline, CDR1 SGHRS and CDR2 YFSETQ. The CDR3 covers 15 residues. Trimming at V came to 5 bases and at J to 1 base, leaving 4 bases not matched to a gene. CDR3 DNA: TGCGCCAGCAGGTCCGGGACTAGCGGCACAGATACGCAGTATTTT. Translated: CASRSGTSGTDTQYF.

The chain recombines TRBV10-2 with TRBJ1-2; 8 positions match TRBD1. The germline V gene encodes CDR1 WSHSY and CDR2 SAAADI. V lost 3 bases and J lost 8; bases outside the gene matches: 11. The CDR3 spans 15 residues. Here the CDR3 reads CASSDTQGADGGYTF. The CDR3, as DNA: TGCGCCAGCAGTGATACTCAGGGGGCTGATGGGGGCTACACCTTC.

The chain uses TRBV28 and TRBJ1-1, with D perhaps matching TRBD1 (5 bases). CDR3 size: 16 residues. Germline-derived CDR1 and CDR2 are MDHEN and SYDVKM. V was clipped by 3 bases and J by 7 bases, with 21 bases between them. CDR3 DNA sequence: TGTGCCAGCAGTTTTCCCCACAAAACAGGAGACATTGAAGCTTTCTTT. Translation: CASSFPHKTGDIEAFF.

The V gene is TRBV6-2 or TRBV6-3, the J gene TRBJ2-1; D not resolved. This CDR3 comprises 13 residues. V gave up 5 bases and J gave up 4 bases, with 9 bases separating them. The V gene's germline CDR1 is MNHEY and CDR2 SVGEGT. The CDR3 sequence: CASSTHRYNEQFF. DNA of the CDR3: TGTGCCAGCAGTACGCACAGATACAATGAGCAGTTCTTC.

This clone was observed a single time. CDR3 region: CASSFRSSYEQYF. In DNA, the CDR3 is TGTGCCAGCAGCTTTAGGAGCTCCTACGAGCAGTACTTC. The V call is TRBV5-5, the J call TRBJ2-7, with D hard to call. In germline, CDR1 is SGHKS, CDR2 YYEKEE (reference sequence). The CDR3 spans 13 residues. V was clipped by 2 bases and J by 0 bases, with 6 bases between them.

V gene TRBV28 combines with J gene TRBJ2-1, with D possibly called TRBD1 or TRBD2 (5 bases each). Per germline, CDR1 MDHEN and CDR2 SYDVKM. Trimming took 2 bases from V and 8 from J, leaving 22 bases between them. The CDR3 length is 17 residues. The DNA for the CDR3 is TGTGCCAGCAGTTTAATCCCAGGGAGAGAACATAGGGATGAGCAGTTCTTC. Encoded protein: CASSLIPGREHRDEQFF.

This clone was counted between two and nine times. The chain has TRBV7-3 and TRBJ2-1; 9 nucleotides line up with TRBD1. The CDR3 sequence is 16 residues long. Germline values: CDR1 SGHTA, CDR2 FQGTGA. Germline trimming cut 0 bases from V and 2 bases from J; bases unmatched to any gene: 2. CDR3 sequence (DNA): TGTGCCAGCAGCTTAACCGGGACAGGGCCCTACAATGAGCAGTTCTTC. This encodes CASSLTGTGPYNEQFF. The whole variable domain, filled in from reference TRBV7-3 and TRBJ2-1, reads GAGVSQTPSNKVTEKGKYVELRCDPISGHTALYWYRQSLGQGPEFLIYFQGTGAADDSGLPNDRFFAVRPEGSVSTLKIQRTERGDSAVYLCASSLTGTGPYNEQFFGPGTRLTVL.

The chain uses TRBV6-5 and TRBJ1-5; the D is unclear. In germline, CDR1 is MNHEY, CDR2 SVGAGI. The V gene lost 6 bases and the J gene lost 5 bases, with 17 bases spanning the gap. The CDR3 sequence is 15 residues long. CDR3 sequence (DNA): TGTGCCAGCAGGAGAGCATCTAAGGTTGATCAGCCCCAGCATTTT. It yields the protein CASRRASKVDQPQHF.

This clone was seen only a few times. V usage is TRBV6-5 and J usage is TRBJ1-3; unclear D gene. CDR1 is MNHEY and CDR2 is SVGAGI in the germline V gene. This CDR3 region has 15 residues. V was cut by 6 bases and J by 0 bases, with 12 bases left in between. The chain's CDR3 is CASRNGPYSGNTIYF. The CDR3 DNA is TGTGCCAGCAGAAACGGGCCGTACTCTGGAAACACCATATATTTT.